This T cell receptor (beta chain) was documented in a study of OX40 agonist ivuxolimab in advanced cancers. Study at large: Patients were dosed with the agonistic anti-OX40 (CD134) antibody ivuxolimab. One hepatocellular carcinoma and two cutaneous melanoma patients partially responded.

Comment on this clone: What it binds is unknown.

Broader study findings: Both blood CD4+ and CD8+ T cells showed clonal growth by week 6 at 0.1 to 3.0 mg/kg.

Method: immunoSEQ multiplex PCR; TCRdb's copy keeps in-frame clones and lacks some. The sample lists tens of thousands of clones, roughly 85% occurring once. The sample consisted of CD4+ or CD8+ T cells sorted from blood, taken in a trial of the OX40 agonist ivuxolimab. The TCR comes from an adult with an advanced solid tumor such as melanoma, head and neck, liver or kidney cancer.

CDR3 protein: CATRGGGTEAFF. Here the CDR3 DNA reads TGCGCCACCAGGGGAGGGGGGACCGAAGCTTTCTTT. The rearrangement joins TRBV10-2 to TRBJ1-1, with a tentative D call TRBD1 (6 bases). This CDR3 spans 12 amino acids. From germline, CDR1 is WSHSY and CDR2 SAAADI. Trimming took 10 bases from V and 8 from J, leaving 17 bases between them.